The TCR beta chain described here comes from a study of neurological immune-mediated disorders. This clonotype turned up a few times. TCRdb redid the calling of the 5' RACE reads with MiXCR, one entry per CDR3 protein. The repertoire consists of about 62,000 distinct CDR3 sequences, with 3% to 4% occurring once and the leading ten covering around 2.2%. This TCR was recovered from a woman in her forties or fifties with multiple sclerosis. Source material: PBMCs.

The CDR3 is CASSSSGIRTDTQYF. In DNA, the CDR3 is TGTGCCAGCAGCTCTAGCGGGATAAGGACAGATACGCAGTATTTT. V gene TRBV7-8 combines with J gene TRBJ2-3; 9 bases match TRBD2. This CDR3 comprises 15 residues. Germline loops: CDR1 SGHVS, CDR2 FQNEAQ. Trimming removed 4 bases from V and 3 bases from J; junction bases left unmatched: 5.